These 11 T cell receptor beta chains originate from one sample sequenced in a study of T cells after yellow fever vaccination. TCRdb re-called the 5' RACE reads with MiXCR, one entry per CDR3 protein. This sample has around 250,000 distinct CDR3 sequences; roughly 5.6% occur once, and the top ten carry around 3.3%. Here the sequenced sample was CD4+ T cells sorted from PBMCs, taken on the day of the yellow fever booster vaccination. All receptors come from a man aged 18 to 29 who received the YFV17D yellow fever vaccine.

This clonotype turned up a few times. CDR3 region: CSARVQGFITEAFF. CDR3 DNA sequence: TGCAGTGCTAGGGTCCAGGGCTTTATCACTGAAGCTTTCTTT. This sequence joins TRBV20-1 and TRBJ1-1, with D possibly being TRBD1 (5 bases). In germline, CDR1 is DFQATT, CDR2 SNEGSKA (reference sequence). This CDR3 has 14 amino acids. Trimming took off 3 bases at V and 4 bases at J, with 15 bases between the two ends.

There are a few counts of this clonotype. The chain joins TRBV4-1 to TRBJ2-1, with D perhaps assigned TRBD1 or TRBD2 (6 bases each). CDR1 is MGHRA and CDR2 is YSYEKL in the germline V gene. The CDR3 totals 16 residues. V was clipped by 4 bases and J by 2 bases, with 15 bases between them. This CDR3 is CASSLPEGGAYNEQFF. CDR3 sequence (DNA): TGCGCCAGCAGCCTCCCGGAGGGGGGCGCCTACAATGAGCAGTTCTTC.

This clonotype was counted between two and nine times. The chain combines TRBV24-1 with TRBJ2-7, with 8 bases lining up with TRBD1. This CDR3 has 15 amino acids. The V gene's germline CDR1 is KGHDR and CDR2 SFDVKD. V lost 3 bases and J lost 2; bases outside the gene matches: 5. Written as DNA, the CDR3 is TGTGCCACCAGTGATCGCGCAGGGGGCCCCTACGAGCAGTACTTC. It yields the protein CATSDRAGGPYEQYF.

This chain links TRBV20-1 with TRBJ1-2, with 9 bases lining up with TRBD1. Losses at the gene ends were 6 bases for V and 4 bases for J; bases not matched to a gene: 18. The germline gives CDR1 DFQATT, CDR2 SNEGSKA (reference sequence). This CDR3 has 17 residues. Here the CDR3 reads CSADPGTGSSQSYGYTF. The CDR3 DNA sequence: TGCAGTGCCGACCCCGGGACAGGGTCCTCCCAATCCTATGGCTACACCTTC.

This clonotype turned up a few times. J is TRBJ2-5 and V is TRBV18; tentative D call: TRBD2 (6 bases). Per the germline V gene, CDR1 is KGHSH and CDR2 is LQKENI. This CDR3 comprises 16 residues. The V end lost 4 bases, the J end lost 2 bases, and 17 bases lay between the germline ends. CDR3 sequence (DNA): TGTGCCAGCTCACTAACAAGGAGGGAAAGGCAAGAGACCCAGTACTTC. It is translated as CASSLTRRERQETQYF.

The rearrangement joins TRBV6-6 to TRBJ2-7; D possibly matches TRBD1 or TRBD2 (6 bases each). The germline V and J ends were trimmed by 2 bases and 2 bases, with 13 bases remaining between them. The germline gives CDR1 MNHNY, CDR2 SVGAGI (reference sequence). This CDR3 contains 15 residues. The CDR3 region is CASSYEVGGPYEQYV. As DNA, the CDR3 is TGTGCCAGCAGTTACGAGGTCGGGGGCCCCTACGAGCAGTACGTC.

A few counts support this clonotype. CDR3 DNA: TGTGCCACCAGCAGAGATCACCGTAATGAAAAACTGTTTTTT. Its protein is CATSRDHRNEKLFF. The gene calls are TRBV15 and TRBJ1-4; D unclear. Trimming removed 0 bases from V and 4 bases from J, with 6 bases in between. The CDR3 sequence is 14 residues long. Germline lookup yields CDR1 LNHNV and CDR2 YYDKDF (reference sequence).

In this sample, this clonotype turned up many times. The genes are TRBV6-5 and TRBJ2-7; 7 bases map to TRBD1. The V segment lost 8 bases and the J segment 4 bases; nucleotides outside the gene matches: 8. This CDR3 comprises 13 residues. The germline gives CDR1 MNHEY, CDR2 SVGAGI. CDR3 DNA sequence: TGTGCCAGCTCCGGGACAGTTCCTTACGAGCAGTACTTC. Translating it yields CASSGTVPYEQYF.

The chain couples TRBV4-1 to TRBJ2-7; no clear D. The germline gives CDR1 MGHRA, CDR2 YSYEKL. V lost 0 bases to trimming and J lost 4 bases, with 10 bases between them. The CDR3 extends over 14 amino acids. The CDR3 DNA reads as TGCGCCAGCAGCCAAGAAGTGTCGAGGTACGAGCAGTACGTC. This sequence encodes CASSQEVSRYEQYV.

V usage is TRBV2 and J usage is TRBJ2-1; 8 positions match TRBD1. This CDR3 is built from 15 residues. From germline, CDR1 is SNHLY and CDR2 FYNNEI. The V gene end was trimmed by 6 bases and the J gene end by 7 bases; junction bases not matched to a gene: 11. As DNA, the CDR3 is TGTGCCAGCAGCATACAGGGGGTAGGAAAGAATGAGCAGTTCTTC. Translated: CASSIQGVGKNEQFF.

This clonotype appeared many times. This chain connects TRBV4-1 to TRBJ1-4; 8 bases are shared with TRBD1. Germline V gene data show CDR1 as MGHRA and CDR2 as YSYEKL. This CDR3 has 16 residues. V was pared by 0 bases and J by 8 bases, with 8 bases of the junction left unmatched. The CDR3 DNA follows: TGCGCCAGCAGCCAAGATGAAGGGGCAGGGGGCGAAAAACTGTTTTTT. Translated, it gives CASSQDEGAGGEKLFF.